These 8 T cell receptor beta chains originate from one sample sequenced in a study of PD-1 blockade in classical Hodgkin lymphoma. TCRdb keeps only in-frame clones here, not all; method: immunoSEQ multiplex PCR. The sample consists of over 25,000 clones, about nine tenths of them appearing once. No patient escaped relapse after autologous stem cell transplantation, and brentuximab vedotin exposure varied. The sample in question was peripheral blood mononuclear cells (PBMCs), obtained at baseline. Source of these receptors: a human donor with classical Hodgkin lymphoma.

V and J are TRBV7-8 and TRBJ1-5; D is uncertain. CDR1 and CDR2 (germline): SGHVS, FQNEAQ. The V end lost 3 bases, the J end lost 3 bases, and 6 bases lay between the germline ends. This CDR3 contains 13 residues. The CDR3 reads CASSLNNNQPQHF. CDR3 sequence (DNA): TGTGCCAGCAGCTTGAACAACAATCAGCCCCAGCATTTT.

V is TRBV7-9 and J is TRBJ2-5; D gene uncertain. Trimming removed 2 bases from V and 4 bases from J, with 8 bases in between. The germline CDR1 and CDR2 sequences are SEHNR and FQNEAQ (reference sequence). The CDR3 covers 13 residues. The CDR3 here is CASSLFRSETQYF. CDR3 coding DNA: TGTGCCAGCAGCTTATTCAGGTCAGAGACCCAGTACTTC.

The chain is built from TRBV30 and TRBJ2-7, with D possibly being TRBD1 (6 bases). V was trimmed by 4 bases and J by 4 bases, leaving 14 bases between them. The germline gives CDR1 GTSNPN, CDR2 SVGIG (reference sequence). CDR3 length: 13 amino acids. CDR3 nucleotides: TGTGCCTGGACTAACAGGGTAGGGTACGAGCAGTACTTC. Translating it yields CAWTNRVGYEQYF.

The chain joins TRBV5-1 to TRBJ2-2, with 7 nucleotides matching TRBD1. V was pared by 2 bases and J by 1 base, with 2 bases of the junction left unmatched. Germline V gene lookup returns CDR1 SGHRS and CDR2 YFSETQ. The CDR3 sequence is 15 residues long. The CDR3 region is CASSLGGQNTGELFF. CDR3 bases: TGCGCCAGCAGCTTAGGGGGCCAGAACACCGGGGAGCTGTTTTTT.

The chain couples TRBV19 to TRBJ1-2, with a possible D match to TRBD1 (6 bases). V gave up 5 bases and J gave up 4 bases, with 17 bases separating them. Germline CDR1 LNHDA, CDR2 SQIVND (reference sequence). There are 15 residues in the CDR3. Written as DNA, the CDR3 is TGTGCCAGTAGTCTTACAGGGAGCGAGGCCTATGGCTACACCTTC. Residues: CASSLTGSEAYGYTF.

Only one count was recorded for this clone. V is TRBV19 and J is TRBJ2-3; D perhaps matches TRBD1 (6 bases). Trimming took 6 bases from V and 1 from J, leaving 14 bases between them. CDR1 and CDR2 from the germline V gene are LNHDA and SQIVND (reference sequence). CDR3 length equals 15 residues. The CDR3 nucleotides read TGTGCCAGTAGCTCCTTGGGGGCAGGCACAGATACGCAGTATTTT. Its translation: CASSSLGAGTDTQYF.

The V gene is TRBV6-1, the J gene TRBJ2-7; D remains ambiguous. V was clipped by 2 bases and J by 1 base, with 18 bases between them. CDR3 length equals 17 residues. Germline V gene data show CDR1 as MNHNS and CDR2 as SASEGT. The CDR3 spells CASSEQAGQKPSYEQYF. CDR3 coding DNA: TGTGCCAGCAGTGAACAAGCTGGGCAGAAACCGTCCTACGAGCAGTACTTC.

The chain has TRBV5-1 and TRBJ1-1; D gene unclear. Germline V CDR1 and CDR2: SGHRS, YFSETQ. The germline V and J ends were trimmed by 4 bases and 5 bases, with 12 bases remaining between them. CDR3 size: 13 residues. The CDR3 is CASSPGGLTEAFF. The CDR3 DNA is TGCGCCAGCAGCCCGGGTGGGTTAACTGAAGCTTTCTTT. The entire variable domain, with the rest obtained from reference TRBV5-1 and TRBJ1-1, is as follows: KAGVTQTPRYLIKTRGQQVTLSCSPISGHRSVSWYQQTPGQGLQFLFEYFSETQRNKGNFPGRFSGRQFSNSRSEMNVSTLELGDSALYLCASSPGGLTEAFFGQGTRLTVV.